The 11 T cell receptor beta chains reported below all come from one sample, sequenced in a study of T cell responses to AZD1222 COVID-19 vaccine. Using immunoSEQ multiplex PCR, the repertoire was profiled, and TCRdb retains in-frame clones only, with some absent. The sample carries tens of thousands of clones, 85% recorded once. The sample in question was peripheral blood, obtained on day 0 of MenACWY control vaccination. The origin of the receptors is an adult in good health.

CDR3 amino acids: CASSILGGGGETQYF. The CDR3 DNA is TGTGCCAGCAGCATCCTCGGCGGTGGGGGAGAGACCCAGTACTTC. J is TRBJ2-5 and V is TRBV7-9, with D perhaps TRBD1 or TRBD2 (5 bases each). CDR3 size: 15 residues. With 5 bases removed from V and 4 bases from J, the gap between germline ends came to 17 bases. Germline assignment: CDR1 SEHNR and CDR2 FQNEAQ (reference sequence).

The chain carries TRBV25-1 and TRBJ1-5, with D maybe TRBD1 (6 bases). Germline CDR1 is MGHDK and CDR2 is SYGVNS. V lost 2 bases to trimming and J lost 7 bases, with 12 bases between them. CDR3 length equals 14 residues. The CDR3 loop is CASSENRDGQPQHF. The CDR3 DNA reads TGTGCCAGCAGTGAAAACAGGGACGGGCAGCCCCAGCATTTT.

The chain uses TRBV7-2 and TRBJ1-4; D remains ambiguous. V was shortened by 4 bases and J by 4 bases, with 16 bases between the two germline ends. In germline, CDR1 is SGHTA, CDR2 FQGNSA. This CDR3 contains 16 residues. CDR3 DNA sequence: TGTGCCAGCAGCTCCTATTCCACAGCCATTAATGAAAAACTGTTTTTT. Its protein product is CASSSYSTAINEKLFF.

The chain has TRBV21-1 and TRBJ1-1. TRBV21-1 counts as a pseudogene. This CDR3 spans 14 amino acids. The CDR3 loop reads CASSNRSMNTEAFF. The CDR3 DNA reads as TGTGCCAGCAGCAACCGTTCTATGAACACTGAAGCTTTCTTT.

Here the CDR3 DNA reads TGTGCCAGCAGCTTGGAGTCGTATGGCTACACCTTC. It encodes CASSLESYGYTF. The V gene is TRBV5-6, the J gene TRBJ1-2; D gene unclear. CDR3 size: 12 residues. The germline V and J ends were trimmed by 0 bases and 5 bases, with 5 bases remaining between them. Germline CDR1 is SGHDT and CDR2 is YYEEEE.

The chain employs TRBV19 and TRBJ1-3; 7 bases line up with TRBD1. The CDR3 runs 14 residues. The trim removed 9 bases at V and 2 bases at J, leaving 7 bases unmatched. Germline lookup yields CDR1 LNHDA and CDR2 SQIVND (reference sequence). The CDR3 region is CARGNRGTGNTIYF. The CDR3 DNA reads as TGTGCCAGGGGAAACAGGGGCACTGGAAACACCATATATTTT.

The chain uses TRBV28 and TRBJ2-7; D ambiguous. Trimming cost V 3 bases and J 3 bases, with 12 bases left between them. Per germline, CDR1 MDHEN and CDR2 SYDVKM. The CDR3 has 14 residues. The CDR3 nucleotides are TGTGCCAGCAGTTTCCTGGACGGTGTCTACGAGCAGTACTTC. It is translated as CASSFLDGVYEQYF.

Sample share makes this clone medium-sized (0.01 to 0.1%). CDR3 amino acids: CASSDTSGSTGELFF. The CDR3 DNA reads as TGTGCCAGCAGTGACACTAGCGGGAGCACCGGGGAGCTGTTTTTT. V and J are TRBV6-4 and TRBJ2-2, with 11 bases aligning to TRBD2. The CDR3 totals 15 residues. Germline CDR1 MRHNA, CDR2 SNTAGT. Trimming at V came to 2 bases and at J to 4 bases, leaving 0 bases not matched to a gene.

This clone was seen only a few times. The J gene is TRBJ2-7, the V gene TRBV2, with D tentatively TRBD2 (5 bases). Between the trimmed V and J ends, which lost 7 bases and 0 bases, there was a span of 7 bases. CDR3 length equals 12 residues. The V gene's germline CDR1 is SNHLY and CDR2 FYNNEI. The CDR3 DNA reads as TGTGCCAGCACCAGCGGCTCCTACGAGCAGTACTTC. This translates into CASTSGSYEQYF.

The chain uses TRBV6-2 or TRBV6-3 and TRBJ2-7; TRBD1 agrees at 9 bases. Germline lookup yields CDR1 MNHEY and CDR2 SVGEGT. The CDR3 runs 15 residues. After removal of 6 bases from V and 5 bases from J, the junction contained 11 bases not matched to a gene. The CDR3 sequence: CASSPRGQGRDEQYF. The CDR3 region has the DNA TGTGCCAGCAGCCCTCGGGGACAGGGCCGCGACGAGCAGTACTTC.

CDR3 nucleotides: TGTGCCAGCAGCTCCCGCGCAGGCGCGAACACCGGGGAGCTGTTTTTT. The encoded protein is CASSSRAGANTGELFF. The gene calls are TRBV11-3 and TRBJ2-2; D is uncertain. CDR1 is SGHNT, CDR2 YENEEA, per germline. V was clipped by 4 bases and J by 0 bases, with 12 bases between them. This CDR3 spans 16 amino acids.